Presented here are 7 T cell receptor beta chains from one specimen sequenced in a study of low-dose radiotherapy and immunotherapy resistance in tumors. TRAV- and TRBV-specific primers primed first-strand cDNA, covering alpha and beta chains. With a V-primer adapter and a constant-region primer, TCRs were amplified for approximately 20 PCR cycles. TCRdb used MiXCR to reprocess the reads, holding one entry per CDR3 protein. Counted here are fewer than 95,000 distinct CDR3 sequences, roughly 9% occurring once; the ten biggest clones make up roughly 1%. As to time point: before trial treatment. This specimen was PBMCs, taken before treatment. The receptors stem from a male donor with prostate cancer.

This clonotype has a count of ten or more. The chain has TRBV9 and TRBJ2-7, with a possible D match to TRBD2 (6 bases). Germline CDR1 reads SGDLS; CDR2 reads YYNGEE. Trimming shortened V by 3 bases and J by 0 bases, and 13 bases separated the two germline ends. The CDR3 runs 15 residues. CDR3 coding DNA: TGTGCCAGCAGCGCCGAGGGCGGGATCTCCTACGAGCAGTACTTC. Translation: CASSAEGGISYEQYF. Together with reference TRBV9 and TRBJ2-7, the CDR3 gives the full variable domain: DSGVTQTPKHLITATGQRVTLRCSPRSGDLSVYWYQQSLDQGLQFLIQYYNGEERAKGNILERFSAQQFPDLHSELNLSSLELGDSALYFCASSAEGGISYEQYFGPGTRLTVT.

Comments on this clonotype: This probably arose from a read error, given a far larger clone one base away. The DNA of the CDR3 is TGTGTCAGCAGTTTCGGGACCCACGAGCAGTACTTC. It specifies CVSSFGTHEQYF. V usage is TRBV27 and J usage is TRBJ2-7; D possibly matches TRBD1 or TRBD2 (5 bases each). This CDR3 spans 12 amino acids. Germline V gives CDR1 MNHEY, CDR2 SMNVEV (reference sequence).

This clonotype was recorded many times. The chain is built from TRBV29-1 and TRBJ2-1; 12 positions agree with TRBD1. Germline V lookup: CDR1 SQVTM, CDR2 ANQGSEA. The CDR3 totals 14 residues. The V segment lost 7 bases and the J segment 8 bases; nucleotides outside the gene matches: 9. The CDR3 is CSALRGTGGDEQFF. DNA of the CDR3: TGCAGCGCCCTTAGAGGGACAGGGGGCGATGAGCAGTTCTTC.

With respect to this clonotype: A far larger clone is one nucleotide away, so this likely arose from a read error. The chain is built from TRBV18 and TRBJ2-7; D could derive from TRBD1 or TRBD2 (6 bases each). V was shortened by 5 bases and J by 7 bases, with 18 bases between the two germline ends. This CDR3 region has 14 residues. Germline CDR1 reads KGHSH; CDR2 reads LQKENI. This CDR3 is CASSSRGLYNEQYF. The CDR3 DNA reads TGTGCCAGCTCATCTCGGGGGCTATACAATGAGCAGTACTTC. The variable domain in full, completed from reference TRBV18 and TRBJ2-7, reads NAGVMQNPRHLVRRRGQEARLRCSPMKGHSHVYWYRQLPEEGLKFMVYLQKENIIDESGMPKERFSAEFPKEGPSILRIQQVVRGDSAAYFCASSSRGLYNEQYFGPGTRLTVT.

This clonotype was detected ten times or more. The chain uses TRBV7-9 and TRBJ1-2; 7 nucleotides match TRBD1. V lost 5 bases and J lost 4; bases outside the gene matches: 13. The CDR3 contains 16 residues. Germline CDR1 is SEHNR and CDR2 is FQNEAQ (reference sequence). The CDR3 DNA sequence: TGTGCCAGCAGCACAAACGCGCGGGACAGATCCTATGGCTACACCTTC. Protein sequence: CASSTNARDRSYGYTF.

This clonotype has ten or more counts. This chain joins TRBV14 and TRBJ1-2; D unresolved. Looked up from germline, CDR1 is SGHDN and CDR2 is FVKESK. The germline V and J ends were trimmed by 5 bases and 4 bases, with 8 bases remaining between them. CDR3 length equals 12 residues. CDR3 region: CASSFGVYGYTF. DNA for the CDR3: TGTGCCAGCAGCTTCGGGGTCTATGGCTACACCTTC.

This clonotype has ten or more counts. V gene TRBV28 combines with J gene TRBJ2-7, with 7 bases matching TRBD1. The junction had 8 bases not matched to a gene; V was cut back by 3 bases and J by 0 bases. Germline-derived CDR1 and CDR2 are MDHEN and SYDVKM. The length of the CDR3 is 16 residues. The CDR3 bases are TGTGCCAGCAGTTTCCGACCTGGGACAGTCTCCTACGAGCAGTACTTC. As protein: CASSFRPGTVSYEQYF.